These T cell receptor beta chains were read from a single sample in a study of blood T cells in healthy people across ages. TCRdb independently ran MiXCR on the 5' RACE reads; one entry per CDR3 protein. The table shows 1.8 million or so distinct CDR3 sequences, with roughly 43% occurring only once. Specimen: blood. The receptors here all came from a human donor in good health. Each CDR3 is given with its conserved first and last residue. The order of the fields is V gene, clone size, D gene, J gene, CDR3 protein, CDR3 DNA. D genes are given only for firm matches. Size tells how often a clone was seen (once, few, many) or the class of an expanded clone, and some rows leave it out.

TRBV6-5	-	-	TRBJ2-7	CASSYSTLHLPYEQYF	TGTGCCAGCAGTTACTCGACTTTGCACCTCCCCTACGAGCAGTACTTC
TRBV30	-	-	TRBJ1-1	CAWSVGQEYTEAFF	TGTGCCTGGAGTGTAGGGCAGGAGTACACTGAAGCTTTCTTT
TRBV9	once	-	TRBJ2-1	CASSVNLEHEQFF	TGTGCCAGCAGCGTGAACCTGGAGCATGAGCAGTTCTTC
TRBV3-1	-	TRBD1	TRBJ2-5	CASTRDSGAETQYF	TGTGCCAGCACCCGGGACAGTGGGGCTGAGACCCAGTACTTC
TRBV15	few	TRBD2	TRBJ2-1	CATRGLTYNEQFF	TGTGCCACCAGGGGACTAACCTACAATGAGCAGTTCTTC
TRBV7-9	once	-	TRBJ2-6	CATSIGANVPTF	TGTGCCACCTCTATTGGGGCCAACGTCCCGACTTTC
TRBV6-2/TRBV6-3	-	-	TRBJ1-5	CASSVTRTPGTGNNQPQHF	TGTGCCAGCAGCGTTACACGTACCCCCGGGACGGGGAACAATCAGCCCCAGCATTTT
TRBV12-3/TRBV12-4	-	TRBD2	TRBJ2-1	CASSSWGGNEQFF	TGTGCCAGCAGTTCGTGGGGGGGCAATGAGCAGTTCTTC
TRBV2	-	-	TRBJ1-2	CASSEKTGYTF	TGTGCCAGCAGTGAAAAGACTGGCTACACCTTC
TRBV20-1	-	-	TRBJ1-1	CSAPGGEDTEAFF	TGCAGTGCCCCTGGCGGGGAGGACACTGAAGCTTTCTTT
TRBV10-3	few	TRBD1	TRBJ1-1	CAITRDRVGAEAFF	TGTGCCATCACCAGGGACAGGGTCGGCGCTGAAGCTTTCTTT
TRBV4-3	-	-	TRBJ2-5	CASIQGRGRLYGQYF	TGCGCCAGCATCCAAGGAAGAGGGAGGCTCTACGGGCAGTACTTC
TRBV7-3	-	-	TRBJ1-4	CASSPMTATNEKLFF	TGTGCCAGCAGCCCAATGACAGCAACTAATGAAAAACTGTTTTTT
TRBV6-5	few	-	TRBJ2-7	CASSTGHIYEQYF	TGTGCCAGCAGTACGGGACACATTTACGAGCAGTACTTC
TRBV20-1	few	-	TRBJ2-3	CSARVRGLTDTQYF	TGCAGTGCTAGGGTTCGCGGACTCACAGATACGCAGTATTTT
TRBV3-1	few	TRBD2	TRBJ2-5	CASGSGGVQETQYF	TGTGCCAGCGGTAGCGGGGGGGTCCAAGAGACCCAGTACTTC
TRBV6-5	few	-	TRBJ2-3	CASSYRWGGVKQDTQYF	TGTGCCAGCAGTTACAGGTGGGGCGGGGTGAAACAAGATACGCAGTATTTT
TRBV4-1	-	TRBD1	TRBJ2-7	CASSPDRVSGYEQYF	TGCGCCAGCAGCCCCGACAGGGTTTCGGGCTACGAGCAGTACTTC
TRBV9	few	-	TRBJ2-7	CASSADTPEDEQYF	TGTGCCAGCAGCGCTGACACCCCGGAGGACGAGCAGTACTTC
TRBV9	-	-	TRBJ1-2	CASSAWNPYGYTF	TGTGCCAGCAGCGCCTGGAATCCCTATGGCTACACCTTC
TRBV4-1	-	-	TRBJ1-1	CASSQAYGQNTEAFF	TGCGCCAGCAGCCAAGCTTACGGGCAGAACACTGAAGCTTTCTTT
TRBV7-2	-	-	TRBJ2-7	CASSLALGAQYEQYF	TGTGCCAGCAGCTTAGCGCTCGGGGCTCAGTACGAGCAGTACTTC
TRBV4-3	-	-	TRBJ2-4	CASSQDLGGRNIQYF	TGCGCCAGCAGCCAAGATCTCGGGGGCCGAAACATTCAGTACTTC
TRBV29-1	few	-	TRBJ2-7	CSVEDPGGYEQYF	TGCAGCGTTGAAGATCCTGGGGGCTACGAGCAGTACTTC
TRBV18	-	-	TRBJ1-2	CASSLGREVYYGYTF	TGTGCCAGCTCACTAGGACGGGAAGTTTATTATGGCTACACCTTC
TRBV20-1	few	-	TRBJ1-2	CSASYRPSNYGYTF	TGCAGTGCCAGTTACAGACCCTCGAACTATGGCTACACCTTC
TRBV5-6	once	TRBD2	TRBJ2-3	CASSFGTSGRIGTDTQYF	TGTGCCAGCAGCTTCGGGACTAGCGGACGAATAGGCACAGATACGCAGTATTTT
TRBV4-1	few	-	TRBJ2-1	CASSPTLVAATYNEQFF	TGCGCCAGCAGCCCAACGTTGGTAGCGGCAACCTACAATGAGCAGTTCTTC
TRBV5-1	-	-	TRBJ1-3	CASSLPGTINTIYF	TGCGCCAGCAGCTTGCCCGGGACGATAAACACCATATATTTT
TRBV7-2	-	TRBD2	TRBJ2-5	CASSTQGLAGGETQYF	TGTGCCAGCAGCACGCAGGGACTAGCGGGTGGAGAGACCCAGTACTTC
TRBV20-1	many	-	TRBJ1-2	CSARVGAASYGYTF	TGCAGTGCTAGAGTTGGGGCAGCTAGCTATGGCTACACCTTC
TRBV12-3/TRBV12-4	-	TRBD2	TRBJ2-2	CASSLGLAVPGERFF	TGTGCCAGCAGTTTAGGGCTAGCGGTACCCGGGGAGCGGTTTTTT
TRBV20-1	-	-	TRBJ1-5	CSASDLFSNQPQHF	TGCAGTGCTAGTGACCTCTTTAGCAATCAGCCCCAGCATTTT
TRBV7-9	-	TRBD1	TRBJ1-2	CGSSEGGQFYGYTF	TGTGGCAGCAGCGAGGGGGGACAGTTCTATGGCTACACCTTC
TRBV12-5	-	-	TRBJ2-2	CASGLEGPGTGELFF	TGTGCTAGTGGTTTGGAGGGGCCTGGCACCGGGGAGCTGTTTTTT
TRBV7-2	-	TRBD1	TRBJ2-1	CASSLDPPWGQGPYNEQFF	TGTGCCAGCAGCTTAGACCCGCCGTGGGGACAGGGACCGTACAATGAGCAGTTCTTC
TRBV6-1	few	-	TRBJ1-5	CAITDGGEAQPQHF	TGTGCCATTACGGACGGAGGGGAGGCACAGCCCCAGCATTTT
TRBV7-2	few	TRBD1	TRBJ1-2	CASSSTDRVRANYGYTF	TGTGCCAGCAGCTCGACGGACAGGGTGCGAGCTAACTATGGCTACACCTTC
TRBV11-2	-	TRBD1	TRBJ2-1	CASSADPGGETQFF	TGTGCCAGCAGCGCAGACCCAGGGGGAGAGACCCAGTTCTTC
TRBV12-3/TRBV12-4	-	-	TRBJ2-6	CASSFEAFSGANVLTF	TGTGCCAGCAGTTTCGAGGCCTTCTCTGGGGCCAACGTCCTGACTTTC
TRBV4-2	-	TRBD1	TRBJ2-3	CASSQATGAGGFADTQYF	TGTGCCAGCAGCCAGGCCACCGGGGCAGGGGGTTTTGCAGATACGCAGTATTTT
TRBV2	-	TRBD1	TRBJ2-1	CASSDRPGQDYNEQFF	TGTGCCAGCAGCGATCGTCCGGGACAGGACTACAATGAGCAGTTCTTC
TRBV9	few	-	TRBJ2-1	CASSVRAGMDEQFF	TGTGCCAGCAGCGTAAGAGCTGGGATGGATGAGCAGTTCTTC
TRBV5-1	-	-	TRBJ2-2	CASSFGLANTGELFF	TGCGCCAGCAGCTTTGGCCTAGCGAACACCGGGGAGCTGTTTTTT
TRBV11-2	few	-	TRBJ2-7	CASSLGLGSRYEQYF	TGTGCCAGCAGCTTAGGCTTGGGGAGTCGCTACGAGCAGTACTTC
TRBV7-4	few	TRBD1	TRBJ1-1	CASSSRSLDREDSEAFF	TGTGCCAGCAGCTCCCGATCACTCGACAGGGAGGACTCAGAAGCTTTCTTT
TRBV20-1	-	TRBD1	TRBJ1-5	CSASGDSQKYQPQHF	TGCAGTGCTAGCGGGGACAGCCAAAAGTATCAGCCCCAGCATTTT
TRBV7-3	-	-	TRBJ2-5	CASSLTDSGETQYF	TGTGCCAGCAGCTTAACGGACAGTGGGGAGACCCAGTACTTC
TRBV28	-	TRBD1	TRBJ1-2	CASRQTGQAQDGYTF	TGTGCCAGCAGACAAACCGGACAGGCCCAGGATGGCTACACCTTC
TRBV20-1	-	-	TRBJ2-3	CSARGKTGYEQYF	TGCAGTGCTAGAGGTAAAACGGGTTACGAGCAGTATTTT
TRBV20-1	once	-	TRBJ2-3	CSARWQASTDTQYF	TGCAGTGCTAGATGGCAGGCGAGCACAGATACGCAGTATTTT
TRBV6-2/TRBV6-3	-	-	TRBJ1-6	CVSRSDLNSPLHF	TGTGTCAGCAGATCCGACCTAAATTCACCCCTCCACTTT
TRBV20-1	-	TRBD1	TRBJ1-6	CSARGQEYSPLHF	TGCAGTGCCCGGGGACAGGAGTATTCACCCCTCCACTTT
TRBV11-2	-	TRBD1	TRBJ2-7	CASSRRGQGSSYEQYF	TGTGCCAGCAGCAGGAGGGGACAGGGAAGTTCCTACGAGCAGTACTTC
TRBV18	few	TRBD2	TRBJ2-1	CASSLLAGAFNEQFF	TGTGCCAGCTCGCTACTAGCGGGGGCCTTCAATGAGCAGTTCTTC